This T cell receptor beta chain is drawn from a study of T cell changes during pregnancy in multiple sclerosis (dated by TCRdb to about 2019). For the wider study: In women with multiple sclerosis, the researchers looked at how the T cell repertoire shifted as pregnancy progressed.

V gives up 1 base and J gives up 1 base, and the segment between their germline ends measures 11 bases. For CDR1 and CDR2, the germline V gene lists LGHNA and YSLEER. Taken from cysteine to phenylalanine, the CDR3 has 15 residues. The only DNA kept is the CDR3, 45 bases in frame from the first base. Notes on this clone: The antigen it recognizes is unknown. Base quality data are lacking; no much larger clone is found one base away.

Receptors were amplified or captured by the immunoSEQ multiplex PCR assay. Entries here come from immuneACCESS through TCRdb and include only in-frame sequences with V and J called. Some clones fail to appear in such tables; in the studies checked, an unresolved V gene covers under half of the shortfall, and the cause of the remainder is unknown. This sample is represented by about 31,000 clones; around 91% of them were singletons. Together, the top ten hold about 6.4% of the sample. Sequences were derived from CD8+ T cells from peripheral blood mononuclear cells, sampled in the second trimester of pregnancy. The sequence came from a female donor with multiple sclerosis, enrolled in a pregnancy study. The chain is assembled from TRBV4-3 and TRBJ2-7, with TRBD2 as a weak D call on 6 bases. The DNA sequence is as follows: TGCGCCAGCAGCCAAGTGGCTAGCGTATCCTACGAGCAGTACTTC. Its protein reads: CASSQVASVSYEQYF.